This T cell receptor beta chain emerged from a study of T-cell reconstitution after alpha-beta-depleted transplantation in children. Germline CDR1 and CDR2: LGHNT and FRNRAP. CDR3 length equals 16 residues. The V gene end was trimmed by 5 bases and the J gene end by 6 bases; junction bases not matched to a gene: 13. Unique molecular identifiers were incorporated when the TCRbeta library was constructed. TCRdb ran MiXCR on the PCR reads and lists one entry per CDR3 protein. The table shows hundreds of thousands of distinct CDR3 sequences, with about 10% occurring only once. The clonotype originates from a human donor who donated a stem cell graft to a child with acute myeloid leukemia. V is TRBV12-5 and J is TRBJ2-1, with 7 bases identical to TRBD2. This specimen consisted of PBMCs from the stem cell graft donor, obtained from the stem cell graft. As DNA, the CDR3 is TGTGCTAGTGGTCCGGGCGGGAGTTCTACAGGCAATGAGCAGTTCTTC. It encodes CASGPGGSSTGNEQFF. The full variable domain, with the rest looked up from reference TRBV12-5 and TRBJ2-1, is DARVTQTPRHKVTEMGQEVTMRCQPILGHNTVFWYRQTMMQGLELLAYFRNRAPLDDSGMPKDRFSAEMPDATLATLKIQPSEPRDSAVYFCASGPGGSSTGNEQFFGPGTRLTVL.